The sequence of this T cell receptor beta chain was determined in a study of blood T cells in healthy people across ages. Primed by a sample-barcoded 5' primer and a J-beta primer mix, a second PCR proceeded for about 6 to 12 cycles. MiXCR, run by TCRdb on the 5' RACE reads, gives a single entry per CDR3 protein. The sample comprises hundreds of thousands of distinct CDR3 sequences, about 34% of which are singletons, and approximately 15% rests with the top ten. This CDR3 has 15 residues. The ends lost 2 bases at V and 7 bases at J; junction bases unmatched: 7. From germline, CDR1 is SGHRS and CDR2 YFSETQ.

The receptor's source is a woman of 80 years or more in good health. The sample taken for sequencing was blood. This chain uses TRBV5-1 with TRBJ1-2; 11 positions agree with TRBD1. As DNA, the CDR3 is TGCGCCAGCAGCTTTGCCGGGACAGGGGGGGTTGGCTACACCTTC. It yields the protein CASSFAGTGGVGYTF.